This T cell receptor (beta chain) was documented in a study of CD8+ T cells in alopecia areata. Specified treatment: oral pan-JAK inhibitor, 5-10 mg twice daily. From alopecia areata patients, lesional scalp punch biopsies and peripheral blood were collected. Extraction and reverse transcription of RNA yielded cDNA as the sequencing template. This table comes from immunoSEQ multiplex PCR, and its TCRdb copy is limited to in-frame clones, with some not included. The top ten clones hold 20% to 30% of a sample with 130,000 to 150,000 clones, roughly four fifths of them seen once. Study results and caveats: Sequences from scalp samples also cover resident alphabeta T cells of normal skin.

Trimming cost V 2 bases and J 9 bases; bases outside gene matches: 4. This CDR3 is 14 amino acids long. Germline CDR1 reads SGHTA; CDR2 reads FQGTGA. Turning to this clone: Its antigen is still unknown.

The source is a human donor with alopecia areata. Sequencing used CD8+ T cells sorted from blood, obtained at week 4, from a patient treated with tofacitinib. The V and J genes are TRBV7-3 and TRBJ2-1, with TRBD2 matching over 10 bases. The DNA of the CDR3 is TGTGCCAGCAGCTTAGGCCTAGCGGGGGTTGAGCAGTTCTTC. Translating it yields CASSLGLAGVEQFF.